This T cell receptor (beta chain) was observed in a study of T cells in Graves' hyperthyroidism and ophthalmopathy. Notes on the study in general: Most clonotypes expanded in the thyroid (above 0.001) were also present in blood. From stable hyperthyroidism, ophthalmopathy was separated by a 13 V-J model.

V lost 5 bases and J lost 4, with 13 bases in between. The CDR3 consists of 14 residues. Germline V gene lookup returns CDR1 WSHSY and CDR2 SAAADI. What was amplified from RNA transcripts were TCR beta CDR3 regions. During a first-round RT-PCR of the TCR CDR3, the HTBI primer set was used. One entry per CDR3 protein results from TCRdb running MiXCR on the multiplex PCR reads. The sample has 350,000 to 450,000 distinct CDR3 sequences, 17% seen once. This clonotype was detected ten times or more. Its specificity is not known. The sequence came from a woman under 40 with Graves' hyperthyroidism that later progressed to Graves' ophthalmopathy. This chain uses TRBV10-2 with TRBJ2-3, with a weak D call TRBD2 (5 bases). The sequenced sample consisted of blood. The CDR3 region is CASSREHSSDTQYF. In nucleotides, the CDR3 is TGCGCCAGCAGTAGGGAGCATAGCTCAGATACGCAGTATTTT.